This paragraph reports one T cell receptor beta chain. As yet, its antigen is unknown. The data derive from a study of T cells expressing NK-cell markers. Broader study findings: Roughly 6 of the donors carried dominant NKG2C+ clonotypes that took up about 1.0-7.5% of their CD8+ T cells. HCMV specificity of the expanded NKG2C+ T cell clones stayed unclear.

In generating TCR beta cDNA, 5'RACE template switching with UMIs was used. TCRdb reprocessed the 5' RACE reads, keeping one entry per CDR3 protein, no DNA. The table for this sample gives roughly 170,000 distinct CDR3 sequences. Per germline, CDR1 SEHNR and CDR2 FQNEAQ (reference sequence). The CDR3 runs 15 residues. Sequencing was performed on blood T cells: a sorted CD56 or NKG2C T cell subset, CD4+ or CD8+ T cells, or bulk PBMC T cells (not recorded which). The TCR comes from a woman aged 18-69 years in good health. This sequence joins TRBV7-9 and TRBJ2-1; TCRdb's assignment of TRBD1 cannot be checked, as there is no DNA. CDR3 loop: CASSWTGGDYNEQFF.